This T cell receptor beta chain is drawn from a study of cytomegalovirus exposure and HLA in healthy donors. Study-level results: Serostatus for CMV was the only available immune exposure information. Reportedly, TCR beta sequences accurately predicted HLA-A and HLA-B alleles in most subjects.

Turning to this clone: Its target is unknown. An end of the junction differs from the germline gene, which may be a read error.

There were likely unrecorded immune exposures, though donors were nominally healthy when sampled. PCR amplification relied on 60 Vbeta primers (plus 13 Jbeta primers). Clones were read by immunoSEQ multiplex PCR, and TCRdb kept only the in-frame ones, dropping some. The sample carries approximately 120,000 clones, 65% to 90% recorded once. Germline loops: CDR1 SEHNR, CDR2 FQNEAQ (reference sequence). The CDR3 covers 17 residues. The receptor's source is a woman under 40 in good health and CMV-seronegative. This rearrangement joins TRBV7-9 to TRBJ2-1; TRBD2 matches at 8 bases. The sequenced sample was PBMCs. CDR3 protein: CSSSPAGTRVMKVEQFF. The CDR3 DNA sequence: TGTTCCAGCAGCCCCGCGGGGACTAGGGTGATGAAAGTCGAGCAGTTCTTC.